This T cell receptor (beta chain) was documented in a study of cytomegalovirus exposure and HLA in healthy donors. Study context: A data release that came early held 80 million to 95 million unique TCRs from HLA-typed donors. General observations from the study: The study labeled 164 TCR beta chains cytomegalovirus-associated. TCR beta V- and J-gene trimming was later associated with a missense DCLRE1C variant.

60 Vbeta and 13 Jbeta primers were used in PCR. The data were produced by immunoSEQ multiplex PCR, yet TCRdb's version contains in-frame clones alone and is incomplete. The sample records about 160,000 clones, nearly 80% being singletons. With regard to this clone: Its specificity is not known.

The clonotype was recovered from a young man in good health and CMV-seropositive. The sequenced sample consisted of PBMCs.

The CDR3 sequence is CSVIWLGGNEKLFF. The DNA for the CDR3 is TGCAGCGTCATCTGGTTGGGGGGAAATGAAAAACTGTTTTTT. The chain is built from TRBV29-1 and TRBJ1-4; perhaps TRBD1 as D (5 bases). V dropped 6 bases and J dropped 5 bases, with 16 bases sitting between them. The CDR3 runs 14 residues. Germline V gene data show CDR1 as SQVTM and CDR2 as ANQGSEA. Drawing the rest from reference TRBV29-1 and TRBJ1-4, the complete variable domain is SAVISQKPSRDICQRGTSLTIQCQVDSQVTMMFWYRQQPGQSLTLIATANQGSEATYESGFVIDKFPISRPNLTFSTLTVSNMSPEDSSIYLCSVIWLGGNEKLFFGSGTQLSVL.